The sequence of this TCR beta chain was determined in a study of OX40 agonist ivuxolimab in advanced cancers. The data were produced by immunoSEQ multiplex PCR, yet TCRdb's version contains in-frame clones alone and is incomplete. Seen here are fewer than 85,000 clones, about 86% observed once, and the top ten hold about 0.75%. CDR3 length: 16 residues. CDR1 is SGHRS and CDR2 is YFSETQ in the germline V gene. The V and J ends lost 4 bases and 7 bases respectively, with 24 bases between them. Sequencing was performed on CD4+ or CD8+ T cells sorted from blood, taken in a trial of the OX40 agonist ivuxolimab. This sequence joins TRBV5-1 and TRBJ2-7, with D tentatively TRBD2 (6 bases). This TCR came from an adult with an advanced solid tumor such as melanoma, head and neck, liver or kidney cancer. The CDR3 here is CASSLSQLEGGWEQYF. CDR3 coding DNA: TGCGCCAGCAGCCTTTCTCAATTGGAGGGCGGGTGGGAGCAGTACTTC.